The 18 T cell receptor beta chains in this list originate from one sample, sequenced in a study of OX40 agonist ivuxolimab in advanced cancers. The assay was immunoSEQ multiplex PCR, and TCRdb's table has in-frame clones only and misses some. Of about 82,000 clones listed, 92% are singletons. Source: CD4+ or CD8+ T cells sorted from blood, taken in a trial of the OX40 agonist ivuxolimab. These receptors came from an adult with an advanced solid tumor such as melanoma, head and neck, liver or kidney cancer.

The chain links TRBV27 to TRBJ1-4, with 8 bases matching TRBD1. Looked up from germline, CDR1 is MNHEY and CDR2 is SMNVEV (reference sequence). V gave up 6 bases and J gave up 13 bases; unmatched junction bases: 13. This CDR3 spans 14 amino acids. The CDR3 loop is CASSMTGVTNALFF. Written as DNA, the CDR3 is TGTGCCAGCAGCATGACAGGGGTCACCAACGCACTGTTTTTT.

V and J are TRBV18 and TRBJ2-3; 7 bases fit TRBD1. CDR3 length equals 15 residues. Trimming removed 0 bases from V and 4 bases from J; junction bases left unmatched: 4. The germline V gene has CDR1 KGHSH and CDR2 LQKENI. The CDR3 sequence: CASSPPTGLADTQYF. CDR3 nucleotide sequence: TGTGCCAGCTCACCACCGACAGGGCTAGCAGATACGCAGTATTTT.

The CDR3 nucleotides are TGTGCCAGCAGCGTAGGATCGGAGGCGAACACCGGGGAGCTGTTTTTT. It yields the protein CASSVGSEANTGELFF. The chain joins TRBV9 to TRBJ2-2, with a possible D match to TRBD2 (5 bases). The CDR3 consists of 16 residues. Trimming took 0 bases from V and 0 from J, leaving 9 bases between them. Germline V gene lookup returns CDR1 SGDLS and CDR2 YYNGEE.

The chain employs TRBV2 and TRBJ1-1; D is ambiguous. Trimming stripped 8 bases from V and 0 bases from J, with 7 bases between. Germline assignment: CDR1 SNHLY and CDR2 FYNNEI. CDR3 length equals 12 residues. CDR3 coding DNA: TGTGCCAGCGGACTCATGAACACTGAAGCTTTCTTT. Translating gives CASGLMNTEAFF.

This chain uses TRBV19 with TRBJ2-1; 9 nucleotides line up with TRBD2. Germline V gene sequence: CDR1 LNHDA, CDR2 SQIVND (reference sequence). Trimming cost V 4 bases and J 4 bases; bases outside gene matches: 8. The CDR3 length is 16 residues. The CDR3 sequence: CASSSLGTSGYNEQFF. The CDR3 coding sequence is TGTGCCAGTAGTAGCCTCGGTACTAGCGGGTACAATGAGCAGTTCTTC.

The chain has TRBV5-4 and TRBJ2-3; D remains ambiguous. Between the trimmed V and J ends, which lost 4 bases and 2 bases, there was a span of 17 bases. Looked up from germline, CDR1 is SGHNT and CDR2 is YYREEE (reference sequence). CDR3 size: 16 residues. The CDR3 loop reads CASSRRLGGLTDTQYF. DNA of the CDR3: TGTGCCAGCAGCAGGCGGTTGGGTGGGCTCACAGATACGCAGTATTTT.

The gene calls are TRBV6-5 and TRBJ2-1; the match to TRBD1 covers 7 bases. The V and J ends lost 0 bases and 7 bases, in that order; junction bases with no gene match: 6. Germline V gives CDR1 MNHEY, CDR2 SVGAGI. This CDR3 spans 15 amino acids. The CDR3 region has the DNA TGTGCCAGCAGTTACTCGGTAGACAGGGTAAATGAGCAGTTCTTC. Translation: CASSYSVDRVNEQFF.

The gene calls are TRBV7-2 and TRBJ2-3, with D possibly matching TRBD1 (6 bases). Looked up from germline, CDR1 is SGHTA and CDR2 is FQGNSA. This CDR3 has 15 residues. Trimming left V 0 bases short and J 1 base short, with 8 bases between. CDR3 sequence: CASSLAGAGTDTQYF. For the CDR3, the DNA is TGTGCCAGCAGCTTAGCGGGGGCGGGCACAGATACGCAGTATTTT.

In its sample, this clone was seen once. The rearrangement uses TRBV4-1 and TRBJ1-1; the D is unclear. V was cut by 0 bases and J by 0 bases, with 5 bases left in between. CDR3 size: 14 residues. The germline CDR1 and CDR2 sequences are MGHRA and YSYEKL. The CDR3 region is CASSQESLNTEAFF. In DNA form, the CDR3 reads TGCGCCAGCAGCCAAGAAAGCCTGAACACTGAAGCTTTCTTT.

Written as DNA, the CDR3 is TGCAGCGTTGAAGAGCGTTTGGGGGGAGGGGACTATGGCTACACCTTC. Its protein product is CSVEERLGGGDYGYTF. V and J are TRBV29-1 and TRBJ1-2; weak D call: TRBD1 (5 bases). Germline values: CDR1 SQVTM, CDR2 ANQGSEA. The CDR3 totals 16 residues. Trimming removed 0 bases from V and 3 bases from J, with 17 bases in between.

This sequence joins TRBV4-2 and TRBJ2-1; TRBD2 aligns across 11 bases. V shed 2 bases, J shed 0 bases, and the junction held 9 bases outside the gene matches. This CDR3 comprises 19 residues. Germline V gene lookup returns CDR1 LGHNA and CDR2 YNFKEQ. The CDR3 region is CASSQFRLAGTSSYNEQFF. DNA for the CDR3: TGTGCCAGCAGCCAATTCAGACTAGCGGGGACAAGCTCCTACAATGAGCAGTTCTTC.

J is TRBJ1-6 and V is TRBV2; D gene unclear. The ends were cut back, 5 bases at V and 2 bases at J, with 10 bases in the middle. The CDR3 contains 15 residues. CDR1 is SNHLY and CDR2 is FYNNEI in the germline V gene. The CDR3 region has the DNA TGTGCCAGCAGTACATTTGGGACCTATAATTCACCCCTCCACTTT. Translating it yields CASSTFGTYNSPLHF.

The chain joins TRBV30 to TRBJ2-3; D uncertain. Germline loops: CDR1 GTSNPN, CDR2 SVGIG (reference sequence). This CDR3 region has 12 residues. Trimming shortened V by 1 base and J by 5 bases, and 7 bases separated the two germline ends. The CDR3 sequence: CAWSGKLDTQYF. CDR3 in DNA: TGTGCCTGGAGTGGTAAATTAGATACGCAGTATTTT.

The chain is built from TRBV6-5 and TRBJ2-7; tentative D call: TRBD2 (7 bases). This CDR3 has 13 residues. V shed 8 bases and J shed 5 bases, with 16 bases lying between them. Germline V gene sequence: CDR1 MNHEY, CDR2 SVGAGI. This chain's CDR3 is CASGGASAHEQYF. In DNA form, the CDR3 reads TGTGCCAGCGGGGGGGCTAGCGCCCACGAGCAGTACTTC.

V and J are TRBV2 and TRBJ2-3; 10 nucleotides agree with TRBD2. The CDR3 is 14 amino acids. The germline V gene encodes CDR1 SNHLY and CDR2 FYNNEI. V shed 7 bases and J 3 bases; nucleotides not matched to a gene: 4. CDR3 bases: TGTGCCAGCACTAGCGGGGGTGATACAGATACGCAGTATTTT. It is translated as CASTSGGDTDTQYF.

The V gene is TRBV4-1, the J gene TRBJ2-5, with 11 bases aligning to TRBD1. V gave up 4 bases and J gave up 2 bases; unmatched junction bases: 6. This CDR3 spans 16 amino acids. Germline V gene data show CDR1 as MGHRA and CDR2 as YSYEKL. The CDR3 DNA is TGCGCCAGCAGCCTCGGACAGGGGGCGATTCAAGAGACCCAGTACTTC. It is translated as CASSLGQGAIQETQYF.

The chain uses TRBV30 and TRBJ1-2; TRBD1 matches 9 bases. Germline V gene lookup returns CDR1 GTSNPN and CDR2 SVGIG (reference sequence). V shed 2 bases and J 8 bases; nucleotides not matched to a gene: 6. This CDR3 has 13 residues. CDR3 sequence reads: CAWSKGQGFGYTF. The DNA for the CDR3 is TGTGCCTGGAGTAAAGGACAGGGGTTCGGCTACACCTTC.

The V gene is TRBV10-3, the J gene TRBJ2-5; 12 bases fit TRBD1. Germline V CDR1 and CDR2: ENHRY, SYGVKD. Losses at the gene ends were 6 bases for V and 5 bases for J; bases not matched to a gene: 7. This CDR3 has 15 amino acids. The CDR3 nucleotides are TGTGCCATCAGCCGGGACAGGGGGCTCGGGGAGACCCAGTACTTC. Its translation is CAISRDRGLGETQYF.